Listed here are 5 T cell receptor beta chains from one sample, sequenced in a study of identical twins. TCRdb redid the calling of the 5' RACE reads with MiXCR, one entry per CDR3 protein. Altogether about 700,000 distinct CDR3 sequences are present, 8% to 9% being singletons, with the ten largest covering 0.75% to 1%. A further study also used this sample, focusing on yellow fever vaccine responses in identical twins.

The sample consisted of PBMCs. Receptor source: a woman aged 18-29 years in good health.

This clonotype was found a few times. V is TRBV4-3 and J is TRBJ2-4; 12 nucleotides agree with TRBD2. The V gene end was trimmed by 0 bases and the J gene end by 3 bases; junction bases not matched to a gene: 12. The CDR3 totals 20 residues. CDR1 is LGHNA and CDR2 is YSLEER in the germline V gene. The CDR3 reads CASSQDLVSSGRVVKNIQYF. The CDR3 DNA follows: TGCGCCAGCAGCCAAGATCTGGTATCTAGCGGGAGGGTTGTCAAAAACATTCAGTACTTC.

The V and J genes are TRBV7-8 and TRBJ2-7; TRBD2 matches 11 bases. Germline V lookup: CDR1 SGHVS, CDR2 FQNEAQ. This CDR3 comprises 16 residues. Losses at the gene ends were 2 bases for V and 0 bases for J; bases not matched to a gene: 3. Here the CDR3 DNA reads TGTGCCAGCAGCTTAAGACTAGCGGGAAGCTCCTACGAGCAGTACTTC. This gives the protein CASSLRLAGSSYEQYF.

With respect to this clonotype: Because the CDR3 is missing its conserved closing phenylalanine or tryptophan, this is likely a read error. The chain uses TRBV4-1 and TRBJ2-1, with D uncertain. Trimming pared 1 base from V and 4 bases from J, leaving 17 bases between. The CDR3 loop spans 17 amino acids. Per germline, CDR1 MGHRA and CDR2 YSYEKL. The DNA of the CDR3 is TGCGCCAGCAGCCAAGTAGTTAGGACCGGCACTTACAATGAGCAGTTCTCC. Amino acids: CASSQVVRTGTYNEQFS.

This clonotype was found many times. V is TRBV20-1 and J is TRBJ2-7; 9 bases line up with TRBD1. With V trimmed by 3 bases and J by 6 bases, 15 bases remained unmatched. The germline V gene encodes CDR1 DFQATT and CDR2 SNEGSKA (reference sequence). This CDR3 is built from 16 residues. CDR3 sequence: CSASLLLRDRVFEQYF. CDR3 sequence (DNA): TGCAGTGCTAGTCTCCTTCTCCGGGACAGGGTGTTCGAGCAGTACTTC.

This clonotype showed up many times. DNA for the CDR3: TGTGCCAGCAGTTTAACAGGGTGGCACGAGCAGTACTTC. Protein product: CASSLTGWHEQYF. The rearrangement joins TRBV27 to TRBJ2-7; D possibly corresponds to TRBD1 (6 bases). Trimming pared 2 bases from V and 5 bases from J, leaving 10 bases between. Germline CDR1 MNHEY, CDR2 SMNVEV (reference sequence). There are 13 residues in the CDR3.